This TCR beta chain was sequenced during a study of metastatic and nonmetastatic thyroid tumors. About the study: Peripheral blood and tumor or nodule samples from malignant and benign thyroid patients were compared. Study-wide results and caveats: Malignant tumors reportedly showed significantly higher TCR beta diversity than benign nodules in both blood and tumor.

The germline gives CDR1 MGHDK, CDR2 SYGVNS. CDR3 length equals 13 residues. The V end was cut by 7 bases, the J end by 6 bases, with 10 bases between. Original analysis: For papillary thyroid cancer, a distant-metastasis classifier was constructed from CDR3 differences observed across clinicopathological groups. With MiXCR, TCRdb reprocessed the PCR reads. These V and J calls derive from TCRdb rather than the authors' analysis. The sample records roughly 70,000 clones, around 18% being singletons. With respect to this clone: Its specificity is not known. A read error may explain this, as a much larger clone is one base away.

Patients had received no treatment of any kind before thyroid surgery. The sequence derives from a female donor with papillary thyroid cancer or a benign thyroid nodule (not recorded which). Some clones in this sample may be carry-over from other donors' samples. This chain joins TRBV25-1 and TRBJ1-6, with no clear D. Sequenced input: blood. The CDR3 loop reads CASMLGTNSPLHF. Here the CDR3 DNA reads TGTGCCAGCATGTTAGGCACTAATTCACCCCTCCACTTT.